These 11 T cell receptor beta chains share one sample of origin, sequenced in a study of blood T cell repertoires in COVID-19. Profiling relied on immunoSEQ multiplex PCR, and the TCRdb table lists in-frame clones only, not all of them. The data hold hundreds of thousands of clones, with around 90% observed a single time. Sequenced input: PBMCs or T cells enriched from blood (not recorded which). The origin of the receptors is a man aged 55 to 69 who had recovered from COVID-19.

The chain links TRBV27 to TRBJ2-3; D is undetermined. V was pared by 5 bases and J by 6 bases, with 6 bases between. Per the germline V gene, CDR1 is MNHEY and CDR2 is SMNVEV (reference sequence). There are 11 residues in the CDR3. The CDR3 DNA is TGTGCCAGCAGTCCCCCGGATACGCAGTATTTT. It specifies CASSPPDTQYF.

Only one count was recorded for this clone. The genes are TRBV7-2 and TRBJ1-1, with 7 bases that match TRBD1. V was pared by 6 bases and J by 0 bases, with 4 bases of the junction left unmatched. This CDR3 has 14 residues. Germline V lookup: CDR1 SGHTA, CDR2 FQGNSA. The CDR3 spells CASRMGQLNTEAFF. The CDR3 bases are TGTGCCAGCAGAATGGGACAGCTGAACACTGAAGCTTTCTTT. Full variable domain (outside the CDR3, taken from reference TRBV7-2 and TRBJ1-1): GAGVSQSPSNKVTEKGKDVELRCDPISGHTALYWYRQSLGQGLEFLIYFQGNSAPDKSGLPSDRFSAERTGGSVSTLTIQRTQQEDSAVYLCASRMGQLNTEAFFGQGTRLTVV.

The genes are TRBV5-6 and TRBJ1-6, with D uncertain. This CDR3 contains 15 residues. V was cut by 1 base and J by 5 bases, with 10 bases left in between. The germline V gene encodes CDR1 SGHDT and CDR2 YYEEEE. The DNA of the CDR3 is TGTGCCAGCAGCTTGTCAGGCCACCATAATTCACCCCTCCACTTT. Its protein is CASSLSGHHNSPLHF.

This clone was detected only a few times. The gene calls are TRBV28 and TRBJ1-1; possible D gene TRBD1, 5 bases. This CDR3 is 14 amino acids long. Germline CDR1 MDHEN, CDR2 SYDVKM. V shed 4 bases and J shed 11 bases, with 20 bases lying between them. The CDR3 DNA follows: TGTGCCAGCAGTTACAGCGCAGGGACTGGGTTCGCTTTCTTT. Encoded protein: CASSYSAGTGFAFF.

The chain couples TRBV11-3 to TRBJ2-3; no clear D gene. This CDR3 has 16 residues. The V gene lost 0 bases and the J gene lost 2 bases, with 12 bases spanning the gap. Per germline, CDR1 SGHNT and CDR2 YENEEA. CDR3 nucleotides: TGTGCCAGCAGCTTAGATGTACGGGTTTACACAGATACGCAGTATTTT. Residues: CASSLDVRVYTDTQYF.

The chain uses TRBV28 and TRBJ2-1; TRBD2 agrees at 8 bases. The CDR3 loop spans 15 amino acids. Germline trimming cut 5 bases from V and 12 bases from J; bases unmatched to any gene: 15. Germline V gene sequence: CDR1 MDHEN, CDR2 SYDVKM. The CDR3 nucleotides read TGTGCCAGCAGTGCACCGGGACTAGGGTTTTTGGGGCAGTTCTTC. Its translation: CASSAPGLGFLGQFF.

The DNA of the CDR3 is TGCGCCAGCAGCTTGACGCCGGGACTAGGGAGCGGTGAGCAGTTCTTC. Residues: CASSLTPGLGSGEQFF. The chain employs TRBV5-1 and TRBJ2-1, with 8 nucleotides matching TRBD2. V lost 1 base and J lost 9; bases outside the gene matches: 12. CDR1 is SGHRS, CDR2 YFSETQ, per germline. The CDR3 is 16 residues long.

This rearrangement joins TRBV30 to TRBJ1-5, with 9 bases matching TRBD1. CDR1 is GTSNPN, CDR2 SVGIG, per germline (reference sequence). This CDR3 comprises 13 residues. V dropped 5 bases and J dropped 7; count of bases not matched to a gene: 6. In nucleotides, the CDR3 is TGTGCCTGGTCACAGGGGGCGGAACAGCCCCAGCATTTT. It encodes CAWSQGAEQPQHF. Full variable domain (remainder filled in from reference TRBV30 and TRBJ1-5): SQTIHQWPATLVQPVGSPLSLECTVEGTSNPNLYWYRQAAGRGLQLLFYSVGIGQISSEVPQNLSASRPQDRQFILSSKKLLLSDSGFYLCAWSQGAEQPQHFGDGTRLSIL.

The chain has TRBV3-1 (or the pseudogene TRBV3-2) and TRBJ1-5; 11 bases fit TRBD1. J lost 5 bases, V lost 6 bases, and 6 bases had no gene match. The CDR3 consists of 15 residues. CDR1 is LGHDT and CDR2 is YNNKEL in the germline V gene (reference sequence). CDR3 DNA sequence: TGTGCCAGCAGTAAGGGACAGGGGGTTTATCAGCCCCAGCATTTT. This sequence encodes CASSKGQGVYQPQHF.

The rearrangement links TRBV18 to TRBJ1-2; possibly TRBD1 for D (5 bases). V lost 6 bases, J lost 8 bases, and 22 bases lay in between. The CDR3 has 15 residues. Germline CDR1 is KGHSH and CDR2 is LQKENI. The CDR3 DNA reads as TGTGCCAGCTCCCTCGAAGCGGGGACTCCAAGGGGCTACACCTTC. Translated, it gives CASSLEAGTPRGYTF.

V and J are TRBV6-5 and TRBJ2-2; 7 bases agree with TRBD1. J gave up 2 bases and V 2 bases, and 5 bases lay outside the gene matches. Per the germline V gene, CDR1 is MNHEY and CDR2 is SVGAGI. This CDR3 has 16 residues. The CDR3 protein is CASSYHGQANTGELFF. The CDR3 coding sequence is TGTGCCAGCAGTTACCATGGACAGGCTAACACCGGGGAGCTGTTTTTT.